Listed here are 19 T cell receptor beta chains from one sample, sequenced in a study of early T cells in non-severe SARS-CoV-2 infection. From the 5' RACE reads, TCRdb called clonotypes with MiXCR, one entry per CDR3 protein. Found here are about 100,000 distinct CDR3 sequences, around 10% of them singletons; the top ten hold roughly 8%. The sequenced sample was whole blood. The receptor source for this set is an adult who was a healthcare worker with PCR-confirmed SARS-CoV-2 infection or an uninfected control (not recorded which).

This chain joins TRBV11-2 and TRBJ2-1; 9 bases are a match to TRBD1. The CDR3 is 17 amino acids. Trimming cost V 2 bases and J 8 bases; bases outside gene matches: 13. The germline CDR1 and CDR2 sequences are SGHAT and FQNNGV. The CDR3 sequence is CASSLSFFRTGVHEQFF. The CDR3 DNA reads TGTGCCAGCAGCTTATCATTCTTCCGGACAGGGGTCCATGAGCAGTTCTTC.

CDR3 sequence reads: CASSYSSEQYF. CDR3 nucleotides: TGTGCCAGCAGTTACTCTAGCGAGCAGTACTTC. The chain uses TRBV6-6 and TRBJ2-7, with D uncertain. The germline V gene encodes CDR1 MNHNY and CDR2 SVGAGI (reference sequence). The CDR3 covers 11 residues. The V and J ends lost 0 bases and 6 bases respectively, with 3 bases between them.

This chain joins TRBV5-5 and TRBJ2-7; D gene uncertain. Germline CDR1 reads SGHKS; CDR2 reads YYEKEE (reference sequence). There are 15 residues in the CDR3. V lost 4 bases, J lost 2 bases, and 16 bases lay in between. The CDR3 DNA is TGTGCCAGCAGCGAAAGAGGCCGAATTGCCTACGAGCAGTACTTC. Translation: CASSERGRIAYEQYF.

This clonotype was counted a few times. This chain uses TRBV29-1 with TRBJ1-5; 8 nucleotides match TRBD1. V lost 6 bases and J lost 7; bases outside the gene matches: 5. The CDR3 totals 12 residues. CDR1 SQVTM and CDR2 ANQGSEA come from the germline V gene. CDR3 sequence: CSVRTGQQPQHF. CDR3 nucleotides: TGCAGCGTCAGGACAGGGCAGCAGCCCCAGCATTTT. The whole variable domain, filled in from reference TRBV29-1 and TRBJ1-5, reads SAVISQKPSRDICQRGTSLTIQCQVDSQVTMMFWYRQQPGQSLTLIATANQGSEATYESGFVIDKFPISRPNLTFSTLTVSNMSPEDSSIYLCSVRTGQQPQHFGDGTRLSIL.

V and J are TRBV30 and TRBJ1-2; 8 bases fit TRBD1. This CDR3 spans 14 amino acids. After removal of 2 bases from V and 5 bases from J, the junction contained 7 bases not matched to a gene. Germline CDR1 and CDR2: GTSNPN and SVGIG (reference sequence). The CDR3 DNA reads TGTGCCTGGAGTACAAGGGACAGGATTTATGGCTACACCTTC. It codes for CAWSTRDRIYGYTF.

This clonotype was observed a single time. The rearrangement joins TRBV10-2 to TRBJ2-2; 7 nucleotides match TRBD2. There are 15 residues in the CDR3. Trimming at V came to 2 bases and at J to 3 bases, leaving 3 bases not matched to a gene. CDR1 WSHSY and CDR2 SAAADI come from the germline V gene. The CDR3: CASSEGGRDTGELFF. The CDR3 DNA is TGCGCCAGCAGTGAGGGTGGGAGGGACACCGGGGAGCTGTTTTTT.

This clonotype occurred once. It may be a read error: a sequence one base away is much more abundant. The chain carries TRBV19 and TRBJ2-1; 8 bases align to TRBD2. Per the germline V gene, CDR1 is LNHDA and CDR2 is SQIVND (reference sequence). The CDR3 is made up of 15 amino acids. The junction had 7 bases not matched to a gene; V was cut back by 6 bases and J by 3 bases. Written as DNA, the CDR3 is TGTGCCAGTAGACCCGGGACTAGGGACTACAATGAGCAGTTCTTC. Amino acids: CASRPGTRDYNEQFF. The whole variable domain, filled in from reference TRBV19 and TRBJ2-1, reads DGGITQSPKYLFRKEGQNVTLSCEQNLNHDAMYWYRQDPGQGLRLIYYSQIVNDFQKGDIAEGYSVSREKKESFPLTVTSAQKNPTAFYLCASRPGTRDYNEQFFGPGTRLTVL.

This clonotype was counted ten times or more. This chain links TRBV2 with TRBJ2-1; D is perhaps TRBD2 (5 bases). V lost 5 bases to trimming and J lost 0 bases, with 8 bases between them. CDR3 length equals 14 residues. The germline V gene encodes CDR1 SNHLY and CDR2 FYNNEI. The CDR3 reads CASSYGSSYNEQFF. CDR3 DNA: TGTGCCAGCAGTTATGGGAGCTCCTACAATGAGCAGTTCTTC.

This clonotype was counted many times. The J gene is TRBJ2-7, the V gene TRBV24-1; 11 bases align to TRBD2. Germline V CDR1 and CDR2: KGHDR, SFDVKD. V was clipped by 3 bases and J by 0 bases; unmatched bases: 3. The CDR3 covers 16 residues. The CDR3 loop reads CATSDPGTSGSYEQYF. In DNA, the CDR3 is TGTGCCACCAGTGATCCCGGGACTAGCGGCTCCTACGAGCAGTACTTC.

This clonotype was found a few times. V gene TRBV10-3 combines with J gene TRBJ2-2; TRBD1 or TRBD2 may be the D gene (5 bases each). Germline CDR1 and CDR2: ENHRY and SYGVKD. This CDR3 has 14 residues. V dropped 10 bases and J dropped 5 bases, with 17 bases sitting between them. The CDR3 DNA reads as TGTGCCAGCACCCGGGACGCTATAACCGGGGAGCTGTTTTTT. It yields the protein CASTRDAITGELFF.

This clonotype came up many times. The chain combines TRBV20-1 with TRBJ2-7; the D gene is possibly TRBD2 (6 bases). In germline, CDR1 is DFQATT, CDR2 SNEGSKA (reference sequence). V was clipped by 3 bases and J by 6 bases, with 15 bases between them. This CDR3 spans 13 amino acids. The DNA for the CDR3 is TGCAGTGCTAGCCGTCTCGCTAGCGCCGAGCAGTACTTC. Translated, it gives CSASRLASAEQYF.

This clonotype was seen at least ten times. CDR3 residues: CAWSTGHQGTDTQYF. The CDR3 bases are TGTGCCTGGAGTACGGGACACCAAGGGACAGATACGCAGTATTTT. The chain joins TRBV30 to TRBJ2-3; a possible D gene is TRBD1 (6 bases). V lost 2 bases to trimming and J lost 3 bases, with 15 bases between them. The germline gives CDR1 GTSNPN, CDR2 SVGIG (reference sequence). The length of the CDR3 is 15 residues.

Ten or more counts support this clonotype. This chain links TRBV27 with TRBJ1-2; D is possibly TRBD1 (6 bases). From germline, CDR1 is MNHEY and CDR2 SMNVEV (reference sequence). The V end was cut by 6 bases, the J end by 4 bases, with 12 bases between. The CDR3 covers 13 residues. The DNA of the CDR3 is TGTGCCAGCAGGGCGGGGGGCCGCTATGGCTACACCTTC. The encoded protein is CASRAGGRYGYTF.

This clonotype was seen ten or more times. This chain links TRBV6-5 with TRBJ2-7; 9 nucleotides agree with TRBD2. Germline CDR1 and CDR2: MNHEY and SVGAGI. The trim removed 3 bases at V and 6 bases at J, leaving 9 bases unmatched. This CDR3 comprises 15 residues. The CDR3 sequence: CASSYRAGGTSEQYF. The CDR3 nucleotides read TGTGCCAGCAGTTATCGAGCGGGAGGAACCTCCGAGCAGTACTTC.

The chain joins TRBV12-3 or TRBV12-4 to TRBJ2-7; D gene ambiguous. Trimming took 4 bases from V and 9 from J, leaving 16 bases between them. The CDR3 runs to 13 residues. The CDR3 nucleotides read TGTGCCAGCAGTTCCCGTTCTACTAAAGTGCAGTACTTC. Residues: CASSSRSTKVQYF.

The sample holds a few counts of this clonotype. The genes are TRBV28 and TRBJ1-6; 8 bases line up with TRBD1. Trimming took 4 bases from V and 7 from J; bases not matched to a gene: 3. The CDR3 is 14 residues long. CDR1 is MDHEN and CDR2 is SYDVKM in the germline V gene. This chain's CDR3 is CASSWTGTNSPLHF. DNA for the CDR3: TGTGCCAGCAGTTGGACAGGGACCAATTCACCCCTCCACTTT.

The table lists this clonotype with a few counts. This chain joins TRBV15 and TRBJ2-2; D ambiguous. Germline V gene sequence: CDR1 LNHNV, CDR2 YYDKDF (reference sequence). V gave up 1 base and J gave up 6 bases, with 3 bases separating them. The CDR3 runs 12 residues. The CDR3 loop reads CATSRVSGELFF. The CDR3 region has the DNA TGTGCCACCAGCAGAGTTTCCGGGGAGCTGTTTTTT.

This clonotype has a handful of counts. The DNA of the CDR3 is TGTGCCAGCAGCCCCTACTACGAGCAGTACTTC. This codes for CASSPYYEQYF. The chain combines TRBV11-2 with TRBJ2-7, with D unresolved. This CDR3 comprises 11 residues. V shed 5 bases and J shed 3 bases, with 5 bases lying between them. Looked up from germline, CDR1 is SGHAT and CDR2 is FQNNGV.

With regard to this clonotype: A far bigger clonotype differs at one base, so this is likely a read error. The chain uses TRBV21-1 and TRBJ2-5. TRBV21-1 is described as a pseudogene. The CDR3 loop spans 11 amino acids. The CDR3 DNA sequence: TGTGCCAGCAGCAAACAAGAGACCCAGTACTTC. Translating gives CASSKQETQYF.